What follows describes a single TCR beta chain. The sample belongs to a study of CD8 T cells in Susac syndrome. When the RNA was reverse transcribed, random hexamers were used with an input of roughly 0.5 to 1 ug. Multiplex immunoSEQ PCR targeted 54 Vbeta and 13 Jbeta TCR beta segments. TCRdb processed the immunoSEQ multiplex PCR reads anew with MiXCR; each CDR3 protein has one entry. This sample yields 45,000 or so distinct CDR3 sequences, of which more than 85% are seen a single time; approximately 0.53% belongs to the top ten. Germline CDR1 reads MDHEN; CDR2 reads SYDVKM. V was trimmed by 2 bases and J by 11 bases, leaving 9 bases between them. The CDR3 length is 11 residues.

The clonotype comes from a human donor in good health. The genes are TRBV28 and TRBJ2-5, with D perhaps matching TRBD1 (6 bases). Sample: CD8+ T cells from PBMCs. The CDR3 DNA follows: TGTGCCAGCAGTTTACGGACAGAGCAGTACTTC. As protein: CASSLRTEQYF. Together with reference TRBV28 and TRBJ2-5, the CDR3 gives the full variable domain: DVKVTQSSRYLVKRTGEKVFLECVQDMDHENMFWYRQDPGLGLRLIYFSYDVKMKEKGDIPEGYSVSREKKERFSLILESASTNQTSMYLCASSLRTEQYFGPGTRLLVL.